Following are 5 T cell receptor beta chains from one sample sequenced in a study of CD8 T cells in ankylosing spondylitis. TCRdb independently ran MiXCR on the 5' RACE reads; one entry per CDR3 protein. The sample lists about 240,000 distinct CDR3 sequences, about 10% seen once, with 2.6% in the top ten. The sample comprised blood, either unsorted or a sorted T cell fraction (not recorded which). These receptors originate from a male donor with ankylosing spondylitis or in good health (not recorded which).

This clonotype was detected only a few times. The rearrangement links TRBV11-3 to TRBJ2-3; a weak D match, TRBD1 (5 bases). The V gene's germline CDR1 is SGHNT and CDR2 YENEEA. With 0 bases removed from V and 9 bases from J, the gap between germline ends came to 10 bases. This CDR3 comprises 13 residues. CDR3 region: CASSLDGHRTQYF. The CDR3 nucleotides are TGTGCCAGCAGCTTAGATGGACACCGCACGCAGTATTTT.

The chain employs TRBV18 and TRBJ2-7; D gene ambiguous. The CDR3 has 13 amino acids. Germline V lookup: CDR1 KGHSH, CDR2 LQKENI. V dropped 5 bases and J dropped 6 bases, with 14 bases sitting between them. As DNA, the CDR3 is TGTGCCAGCTCAACATCATCTTCGGCCGAGCAGTACTTC. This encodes CASSTSSSAEQYF.

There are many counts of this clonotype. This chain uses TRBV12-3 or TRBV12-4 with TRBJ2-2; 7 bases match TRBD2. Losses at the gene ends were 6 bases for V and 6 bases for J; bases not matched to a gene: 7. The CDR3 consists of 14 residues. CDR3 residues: CASRGAGVPGELFF. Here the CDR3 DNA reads TGTGCCAGCAGAGGCGCGGGAGTCCCCGGGGAGCTGTTTTTT.

CDR3 sequence (DNA): TGTGCCAGCAGTTTCGGGGGAGGGCACGGGGAGCTGTTTTTT. Translation: CASSFGGGHGELFF. V usage is TRBV28 and J usage is TRBJ2-2, with 7 bases identical to TRBD2. Per the germline V gene, CDR1 is MDHEN and CDR2 is SYDVKM. Trimming removed 3 bases from V and 7 bases from J; junction bases left unmatched: 5. This CDR3 region has 14 residues.

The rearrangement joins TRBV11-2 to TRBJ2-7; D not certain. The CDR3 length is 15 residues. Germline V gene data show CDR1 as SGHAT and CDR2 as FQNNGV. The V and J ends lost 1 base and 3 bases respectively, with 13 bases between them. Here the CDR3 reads CASSLAVRVNYEQYF. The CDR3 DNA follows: TGTGCCAGCAGCTTAGCAGTCAGAGTAAACTACGAGCAGTACTTC.